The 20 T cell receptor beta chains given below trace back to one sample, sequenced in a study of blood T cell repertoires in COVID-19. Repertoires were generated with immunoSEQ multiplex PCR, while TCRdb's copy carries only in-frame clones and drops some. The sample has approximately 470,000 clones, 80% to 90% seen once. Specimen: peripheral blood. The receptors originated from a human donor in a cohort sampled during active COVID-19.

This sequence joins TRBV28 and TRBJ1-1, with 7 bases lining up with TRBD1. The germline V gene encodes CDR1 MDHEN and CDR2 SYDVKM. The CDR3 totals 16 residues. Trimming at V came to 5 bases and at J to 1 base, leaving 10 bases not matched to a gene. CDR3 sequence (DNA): TGTGCCAGCAGTGCACAGGGGACAAATAAGAACACTGAAGCTTTCTTT. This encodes CASSAQGTNKNTEAFF.

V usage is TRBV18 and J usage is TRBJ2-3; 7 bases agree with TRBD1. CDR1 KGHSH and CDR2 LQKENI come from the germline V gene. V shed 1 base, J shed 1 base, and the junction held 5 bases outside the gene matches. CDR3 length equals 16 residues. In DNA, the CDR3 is TGTGCCAGCTCACCACTGGCAGGGGGACGCACAGATACGCAGTATTTT. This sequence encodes CASSPLAGGRTDTQYF.

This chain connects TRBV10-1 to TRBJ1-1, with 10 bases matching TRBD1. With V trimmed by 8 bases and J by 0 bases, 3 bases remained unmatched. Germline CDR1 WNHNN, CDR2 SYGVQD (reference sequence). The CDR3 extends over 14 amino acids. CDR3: CASSDRGMNTEAFF. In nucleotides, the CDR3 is TGCGCCAGCTCGGACAGGGGGATGAACACTGAAGCTTTCTTT.

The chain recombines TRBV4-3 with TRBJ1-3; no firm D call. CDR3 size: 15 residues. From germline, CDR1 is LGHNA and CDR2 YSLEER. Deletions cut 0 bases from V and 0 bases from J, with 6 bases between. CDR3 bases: TGCGCCAGCAGCCAAGAATACAGCTCTGGAAACACCATATATTTT. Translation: CASSQEYSSGNTIYF.

The DNA for the CDR3 is TGTGCCAGCAGCGTAATGGCGGGAGGGCCTAATGTCGGGGAGCTGTTTTTT. Translated: CASSVMAGGPNVGELFF. V is TRBV9 and J is TRBJ2-2; 9 positions agree with TRBD2. CDR1 is SGDLS and CDR2 is YYNGEE in the germline V gene. The V gene end was trimmed by 1 base and the J gene end by 7 bases; junction bases not matched to a gene: 11. The CDR3 totals 17 residues.

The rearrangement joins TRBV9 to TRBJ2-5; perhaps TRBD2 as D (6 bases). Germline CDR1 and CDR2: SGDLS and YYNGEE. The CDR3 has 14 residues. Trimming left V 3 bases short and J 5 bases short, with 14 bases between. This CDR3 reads CASSALEGLETQYF. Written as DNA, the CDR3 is TGTGCCAGCAGCGCGTTGGAGGGCCTCGAGACCCAGTACTTC.

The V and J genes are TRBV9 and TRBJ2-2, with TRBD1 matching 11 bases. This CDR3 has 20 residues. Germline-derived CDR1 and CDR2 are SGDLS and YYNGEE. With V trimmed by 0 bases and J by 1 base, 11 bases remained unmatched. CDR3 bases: TGTGCCAGCAGCGTAGCCTGGGACAGGGGGAAATATAGGAACACCGGGGAGCTGTTTTTT. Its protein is CASSVAWDRGKYRNTGELFF.

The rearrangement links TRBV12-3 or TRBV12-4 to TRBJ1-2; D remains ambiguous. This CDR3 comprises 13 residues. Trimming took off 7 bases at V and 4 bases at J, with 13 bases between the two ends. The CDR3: CASTRGQVYGYTF. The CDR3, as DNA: TGTGCCAGCACCCGCGGGCAGGTCTATGGCTACACCTTC.

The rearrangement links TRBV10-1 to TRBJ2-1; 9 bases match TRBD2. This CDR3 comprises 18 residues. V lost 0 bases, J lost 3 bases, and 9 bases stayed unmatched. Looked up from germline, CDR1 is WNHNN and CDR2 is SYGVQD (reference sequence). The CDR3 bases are TGCGCCAGCAGTGAGTCGGTGGGGGCTAGCGGGGTCTACAATGAGCAGTTCTTC. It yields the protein CASSESVGASGVYNEQFF.

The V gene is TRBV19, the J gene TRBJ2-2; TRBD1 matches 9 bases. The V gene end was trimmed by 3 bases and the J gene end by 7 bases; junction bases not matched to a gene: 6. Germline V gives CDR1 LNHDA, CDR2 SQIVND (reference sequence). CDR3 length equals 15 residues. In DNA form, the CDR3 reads TGTGCCAGTAGTATCGGGACAGGGAGGAACGGGGAGCTGTTTTTT. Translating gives CASSIGTGRNGELFF.

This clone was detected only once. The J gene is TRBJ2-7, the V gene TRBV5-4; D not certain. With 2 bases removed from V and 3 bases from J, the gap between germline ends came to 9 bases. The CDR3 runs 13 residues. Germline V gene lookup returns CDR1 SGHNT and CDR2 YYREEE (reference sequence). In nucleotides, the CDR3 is TGTGCCAGCAGCTTAGACTCCTACTACGAGCAGTACTTC. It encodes CASSLDSYYEQYF.

CDR3 DNA sequence: TGTGCCAGTAGTACCCGCCACAGGGGAGGTGATGAAAAACTGTTTTTT. This sequence encodes CASSTRHRGGDEKLFF. The V call is TRBV19, the J call TRBJ1-4, with TRBD1 matching 7 bases. V shed 4 bases, J shed 6 bases, and the junction held 11 bases outside the gene matches. Germline V CDR1 and CDR2: LNHDA, SQIVND (reference sequence). This CDR3 is built from 16 residues.

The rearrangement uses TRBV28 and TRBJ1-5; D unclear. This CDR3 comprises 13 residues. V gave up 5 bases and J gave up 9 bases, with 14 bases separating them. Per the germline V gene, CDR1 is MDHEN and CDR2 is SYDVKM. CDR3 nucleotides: TGTGCCAGCAGTCCGAGGTTGTCTTCGCCCCAGCATTTT. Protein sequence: CASSPRLSSPQHF.

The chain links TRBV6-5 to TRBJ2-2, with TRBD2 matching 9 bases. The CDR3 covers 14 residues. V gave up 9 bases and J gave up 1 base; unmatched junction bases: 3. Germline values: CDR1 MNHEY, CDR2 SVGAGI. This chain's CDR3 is CASRLAENTGELFF. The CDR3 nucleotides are TGTGCCAGTCGACTAGCGGAGAACACCGGGGAGCTGTTTTTT.

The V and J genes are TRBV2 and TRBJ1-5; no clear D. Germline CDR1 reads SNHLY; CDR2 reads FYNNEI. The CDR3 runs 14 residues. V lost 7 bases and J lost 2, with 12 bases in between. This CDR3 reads CASMGGGGNQPQHF. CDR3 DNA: TGTGCCAGCATGGGAGGCGGAGGCAATCAGCCCCAGCATTTT.

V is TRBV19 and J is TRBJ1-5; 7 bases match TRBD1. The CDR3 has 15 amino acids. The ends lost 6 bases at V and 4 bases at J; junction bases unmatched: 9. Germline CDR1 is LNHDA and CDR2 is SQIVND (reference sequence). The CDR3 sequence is CASREQGSRNQPQHF. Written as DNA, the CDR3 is TGTGCCAGTAGAGAACAGGGGAGTAGGAATCAGCCCCAGCATTTT.

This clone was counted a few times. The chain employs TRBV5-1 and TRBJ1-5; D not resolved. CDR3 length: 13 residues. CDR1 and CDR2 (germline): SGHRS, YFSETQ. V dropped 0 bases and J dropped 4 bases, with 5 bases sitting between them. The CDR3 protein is CASSLGENQPQHF. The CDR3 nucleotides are TGCGCCAGCAGCTTGGGGGAGAATCAGCCCCAGCATTTT. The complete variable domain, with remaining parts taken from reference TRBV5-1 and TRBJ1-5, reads KAGVTQTPRYLIKTRGQQVTLSCSPISGHRSVSWYQQTPGQGLQFLFEYFSETQRNKGNFPGRFSGRQFSNSRSEMNVSTLELGDSALYLCASSLGENQPQHFGDGTRLSIL.

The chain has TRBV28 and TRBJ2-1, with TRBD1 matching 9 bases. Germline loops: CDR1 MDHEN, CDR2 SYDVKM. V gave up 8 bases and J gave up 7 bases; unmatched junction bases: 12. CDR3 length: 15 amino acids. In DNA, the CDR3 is TGTGCCAGCGGCTCCCCAGGGACAGGGATTAATGAGCAGTTCTTC. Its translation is CASGSPGTGINEQFF.

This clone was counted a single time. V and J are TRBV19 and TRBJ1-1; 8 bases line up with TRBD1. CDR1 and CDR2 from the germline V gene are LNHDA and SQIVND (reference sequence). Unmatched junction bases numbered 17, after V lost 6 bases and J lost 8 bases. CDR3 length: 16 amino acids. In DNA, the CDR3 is TGTGCCAGTAGCATGCAGGTTCTGTACAGGACAGGGGAAGCTTTCTTT. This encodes CASSMQVLYRTGEAFF.

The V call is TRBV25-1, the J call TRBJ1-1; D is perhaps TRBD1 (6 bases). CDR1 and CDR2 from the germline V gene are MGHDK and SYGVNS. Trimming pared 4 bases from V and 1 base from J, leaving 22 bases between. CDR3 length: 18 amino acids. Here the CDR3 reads CASSVPGGGQEGNTEAFF. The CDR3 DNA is TGTGCCAGCAGTGTACCCGGGGGGGGACAAGAGGGGAACACTGAAGCTTTCTTT.